Listed below are T cell receptor beta chains from one sample, sequenced in a study of Graves' ophthalmopathy and Graves' hyperthyroidism. TCRdb analysed the multiplex PCR reads with MiXCR anew, one entry per CDR3 protein. The repertoire holds 350,000 to 400,000 distinct CDR3 sequences, with less than 20% as singletons. The sequencing sample was made of peripheral blood. Receptors were obtained from a woman in her late teens or twenties with stable Graves' hyperthyroidism. The CDR3 runs from the conserved cysteine through the conserved F or W. A D gene is named only where the DNA matches it firmly. A row's size may be missing; if present it is once, few, many or a size class.

D gene	clone size	V gene	J gene	CDR3 protein	CDR3 DNA
TRBD1	few	TRBV2	TRBJ1-1	CASKRQPVPGQGGNTEAFF	TGTGCCAGCAAACGTCAACCCGTCCCGGGACAGGGCGGGAACACTGAAGCTTTCTTT
TRBD1	NA	TRBV6-2/TRBV6-3	TRBJ1-1	CASSYPRDRGRRMNTEAFF	TGTGCCAGCAGTTACCCCAGGGACAGGGGGCGTCGCATGAACACTGAAGCTTTCTTT
NA	many	TRBV11-2	TRBJ2-7	CVSSLVAGGDYEQYF	TGTGTCAGCAGCTTAGTGGCAGGGGGGGACTACGAGCAGTACTTC
NA	many	TRBV11-2	TRBJ1-3	CASSLQLKSGNTIYF	TGTGCCAGCAGCCTACAGCTAAAGTCTGGAAACACCATATATTTT
NA	many	TRBV7-9	TRBJ2-7	CASSLGVGTYEQYF	TGTGCCAGCAGCTTAGGCGTCGGAACCTACGAGCAGTACTTC
TRBD1	NA	TRBV7-8	TRBJ1-5	CASSWGQPNQPQHF	TGTGCCAGCAGCTGGGGACAGCCCAATCAGCCCCAGCATTTT
TRBD1	NA	TRBV5-1	TRBJ2-5	CASRKGTAQETQYF	TGCGCCAGCAGAAAAGGGACAGCACAAGAGACCCAGTACTTC
NA	many	TRBV9	TRBJ1-1	CASSVGKNKNTEAFF	TGTGCCAGCAGCGTAGGGAAAAACAAGAACACTGAAGCTTTCTTT
NA	many	TRBV29-1	TRBJ2-5	CSGLAPQETQYF	TGCAGCGGCCTAGCGCCTCAAGAGACCCAGTACTTC
TRBD1	many	TRBV12-3/TRBV12-4	TRBJ2-2	CASGTGLTGELFF	TGTGCCAGCGGGACAGGGCTCACCGGGGAGCTGTTTTTT
TRBD1	many	TRBV2	TRBJ1-3	CASSEARTGRNTIYF	TGTGCCAGCAGTGAAGCCCGGACAGGGCGAAACACCATATATTTT
TRBD2	NA	TRBV20-1	TRBJ2-1	CSARLRTSEQFF	TGCAGTGCTAGACTACGGACTAGTGAGCAGTTCTTC
NA	many	TRBV4-2	TRBJ1-1	CASSQYQSGRRNTEAFF	TGTGCCAGCAGCCAATATCAAAGCGGACGTAGGAACACTGAAGCTTTCTTT
NA	many	TRBV20-1	TRBJ2-4	CSARVGSGKNIQYF	TGCAGTGCTAGAGTGGGGTCTGGCAAAAACATTCAGTACTTC
NA	NA	TRBV3-1	TRBJ1-1	CASSQRGHFVVAEAFF	TGTGCCAGCAGCCAAAGGGGACACTTTGTGGTAGCGGAAGCTTTCTTT
NA	many	TRBV7-2	TRBJ1-5	CASSQGGAPINQPQHF	TGTGCCAGCAGCCAAGGGGGAGCCCCAATCAATCAGCCCCAGCATTTT
NA	many	TRBV12-3/TRBV12-4	TRBJ1-1	CASSPQGQHTEAFF	TGTGCCAGCAGCCCCCAGGGTCAGCACACTGAAGCTTTCTTT
TRBD2	few	TRBV6-4	TRBJ2-5	CASSGIAGQETQYF	TGTGCCAGCAGTGGGATAGCGGGACAAGAGACCCAGTACTTC
NA	many	TRBV2	TRBJ1-5	CASSPSGGGNQPQHF	TGTGCCAGCAGCCCCAGCGGGGGAGGAAATCAGCCCCAGCATTTT
NA	many	TRBV19	TRBJ1-2	CASSMGGYTF	TGTGCCAGTAGTATGGGTGGCTACACCTTC
NA	many	TRBV19	TRBJ1-5	CASSPRAGHSNQPQHF	TGTGCCAGTAGTCCCCGGGCAGGGCATAGCAATCAGCCCCAGCATTTT
NA	many	TRBV19	TRBJ2-7	CASSIGGQDLRDEQYF	TGTGCCAGTAGTATAGGTGGGCAGGATCTCCGAGACGAGCAGTACTTC
NA	NA	TRBV4-2	TRBJ1-6	CASSQDYQGYSPLHF	TGTGCCAGCAGCCAAGATTACCAGGGGTATTCACCCCTCCACTTT
NA	many	TRBV5-6	TRBJ2-7	CASSSSGLPEYEQYF	TGTGCCAGCAGCTCCTCGGGACTCCCCGAGTACGAGCAGTACTTC
TRBD1	many	TRBV11-2	TRBJ1-2	CASSLDGQGTYGYTF	TGTGCCAGCAGCTTAGACGGACAGGGGACCTATGGCTACACCTTC
TRBD1	many	TRBV24-1	TRBJ1-2	CATSDSGQGRGYTF	TGTGCCACCAGTGATTCCGGACAGGGGAGAGGCTACACCTTC
NA	many	TRBV6-5	TRBJ2-7	CASSYSFYEQYF	TGTGCCAGCAGTTACTCCTTCTACGAGCAGTACTTC
NA	NA	TRBV7-8	TRBJ2-5	CASSRQGGPQYF	TGTGCCAGCAGCCGTCAAGGGGGTCCCCAGTACTTC
NA	many	TRBV12-5	TRBJ2-7	CASGLPPSYEQYF	TGTGCTAGTGGTTTGCCTCCCTCCTACGAGCAGTACTTC
NA	many	TRBV20-1	TRBJ2-7	CSAHGSPPSYEQYF	TGCAGTGCTCACGGGTCACCCCCCTCCTACGAGCAGTACTTC
NA	few	TRBV2	TRBJ2-2	CASSEPGGKAGELFF	TGTGCCAGCAGTGAGCCCGGGGGCAAAGCCGGGGAGCTGTTTTTT
TRBD1	many	TRBV6-2/TRBV6-3	TRBJ1-3	CASSSTGARRTIYF	TGTGCCAGCAGTTCGACAGGGGCCCGAAGGACCATATATTTT
NA	many	TRBV20-1	TRBJ1-2	CSARGLTGDYGYTF	TGCAGTGCTAGAGGTCTTACAGGCGACTATGGCTACACCTTC
NA	NA	TRBV14	TRBJ1-1	CASSQESLLGQMNTEAFF	TGTGCCAGCAGCCAAGAATCCCTCTTAGGACAGATGAACACTGAAGCTTTCTTT
NA	many	TRBV12-3/TRBV12-4	TRBJ1-1	CASKAREGTEAFF	TGTGCCAGCAAAGCCAGGGAGGGCACTGAAGCTTTCTTT
NA	many	TRBV20-1	TRBJ2-5	CSAIREGGLETQYF	TGCAGTGCCATCCGTGAGGGGGGGTTAGAGACCCAGTACTTC
NA	few	TRBV19	TRBJ2-7	CASSEGAGAGRAEQYF	TGTGCCAGTAGTGAAGGGGCCGGGGCCGGAAGGGCCGAGCAGTACTTC
TRBD1	many	TRBV15	TRBJ1-5	CATSRATGTGGVGNQPQHF	TGTGCCACCAGCAGAGCCACCGGGACAGGGGGCGTCGGCAATCAGCCCCAGCATTTT
TRBD1	many	TRBV6-4	TRBJ1-5	CASLGQGHNQPQHF	TGTGCCAGCCTGGGACAGGGGCACAATCAGCCCCAGCATTTT
TRBD1	few	TRBV18	TRBJ1-1	CASSPIGTGMNTEAFF	TGTGCCAGCTCACCAATTGGGACAGGGATGAACACTGAAGCTTTCTTT
NA	few	TRBV6-1	TRBJ2-2	CASRAGLNTGELFF	TGTGCCAGCAGGGCAGGGCTAAACACCGGGGAGCTGTTTTTT
NA	many	TRBV29-1	TRBJ1-1	CSVRPRQNTEAFF	TGCAGCGTCCGACCTAGGCAGAACACTGAAGCTTTCTTT
TRBD2	NA	TRBV3-1	TRBJ2-7	CASSQDRLAGGNEQYF	TGTGCCAGCAGCCAAGATCGCCTAGCGGGGGGCAACGAGCAGTACTTC
TRBD1	many	TRBV12-3/TRBV12-4	TRBJ1-1	CASSFKGGGLWAEAFF	TGTGCCAGCAGTTTTAAAGGGGGCGGATTGTGGGCTGAAGCTTTCTTT